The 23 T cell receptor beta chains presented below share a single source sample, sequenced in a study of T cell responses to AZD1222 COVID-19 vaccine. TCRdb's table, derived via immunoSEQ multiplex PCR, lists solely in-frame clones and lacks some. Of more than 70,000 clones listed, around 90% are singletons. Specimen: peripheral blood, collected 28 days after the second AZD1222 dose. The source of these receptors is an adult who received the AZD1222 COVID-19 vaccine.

CDR3 loop: CASSWGTSGSQETQYF. In DNA form, the CDR3 reads TGCGCCAGCAGTTGGGGGACTAGCGGGAGCCAAGAGACCCAGTACTTC. The chain combines TRBV5-1 with TRBJ2-5, with 14 bases identical to TRBD2. The CDR3 has 16 amino acids. CDR1 and CDR2 from the germline V gene are SGHRS and YFSETQ. J gave up 1 base and V 5 bases, and 4 bases lay outside the gene matches.

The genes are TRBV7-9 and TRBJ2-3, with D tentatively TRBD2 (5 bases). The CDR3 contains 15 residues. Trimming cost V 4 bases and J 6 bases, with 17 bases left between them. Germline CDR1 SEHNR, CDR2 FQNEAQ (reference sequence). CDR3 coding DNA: TGTGCCAGCAGCTCCCCTCGGGGTAGCGCGGATACGCAGTATTTT. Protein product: CASSSPRGSADTQYF.

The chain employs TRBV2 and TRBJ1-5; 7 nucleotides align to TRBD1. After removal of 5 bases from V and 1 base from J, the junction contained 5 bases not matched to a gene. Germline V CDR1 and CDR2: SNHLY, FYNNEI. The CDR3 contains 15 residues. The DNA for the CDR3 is TGTGCCAGCAGTCGGGCAGGGGGAAGCAATCAGCCCCAGCATTTT. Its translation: CASSRAGGSNQPQHF.

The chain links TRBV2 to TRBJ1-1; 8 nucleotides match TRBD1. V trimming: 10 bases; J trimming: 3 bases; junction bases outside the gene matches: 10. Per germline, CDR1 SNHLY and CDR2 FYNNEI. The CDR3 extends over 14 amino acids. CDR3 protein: CATIPGGWDTEAFF. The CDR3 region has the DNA TGTGCCACCATCCCAGGGGGCTGGGACACTGAAGCTTTCTTT.

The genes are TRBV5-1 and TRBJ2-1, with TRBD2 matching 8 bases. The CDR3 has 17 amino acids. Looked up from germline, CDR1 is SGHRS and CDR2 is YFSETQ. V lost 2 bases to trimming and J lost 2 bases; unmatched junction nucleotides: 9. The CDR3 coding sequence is TGCGCCAGCAGCTTAGAGCGGGAGAATTTCGCCTACAATGAGCAGTTCTTC. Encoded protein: CASSLERENFAYNEQFF.

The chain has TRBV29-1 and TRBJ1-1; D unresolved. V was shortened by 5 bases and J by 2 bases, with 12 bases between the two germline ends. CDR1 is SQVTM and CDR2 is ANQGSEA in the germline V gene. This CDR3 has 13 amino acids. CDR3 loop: CSVKGGENTEAFF. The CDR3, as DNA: TGCAGCGTTAAAGGCGGGGAAAACACTGAAGCTTTCTTT.

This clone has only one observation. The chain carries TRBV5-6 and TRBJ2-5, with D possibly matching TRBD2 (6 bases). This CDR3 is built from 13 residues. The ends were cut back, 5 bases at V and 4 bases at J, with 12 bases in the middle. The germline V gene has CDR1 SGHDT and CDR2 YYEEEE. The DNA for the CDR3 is TGTGCCAGCAGGTCGGGGGTTAGAGAGACCCAGTACTTC. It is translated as CASRSGVRETQYF.

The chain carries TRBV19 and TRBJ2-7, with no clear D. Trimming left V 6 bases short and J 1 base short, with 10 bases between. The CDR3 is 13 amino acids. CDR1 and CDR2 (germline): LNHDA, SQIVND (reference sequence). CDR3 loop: CASSRGVSYEQYF. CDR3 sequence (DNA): TGTGCCAGTAGCCGTGGGGTTTCCTACGAGCAGTACTTC.

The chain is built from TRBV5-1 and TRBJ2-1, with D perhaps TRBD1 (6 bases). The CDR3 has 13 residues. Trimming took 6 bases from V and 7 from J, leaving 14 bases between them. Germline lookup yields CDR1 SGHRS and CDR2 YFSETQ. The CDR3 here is CASTSTTGNEQFF. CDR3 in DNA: TGCGCCAGCACCTCTACCACAGGGAATGAGCAGTTCTTC.

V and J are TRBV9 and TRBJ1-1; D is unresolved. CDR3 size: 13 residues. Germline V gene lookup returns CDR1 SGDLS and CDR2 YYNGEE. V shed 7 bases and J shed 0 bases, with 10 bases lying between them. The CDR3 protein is CASGGPLNTEAFF. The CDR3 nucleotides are TGTGCCAGCGGCGGTCCCTTGAACACTGAAGCTTTCTTT.

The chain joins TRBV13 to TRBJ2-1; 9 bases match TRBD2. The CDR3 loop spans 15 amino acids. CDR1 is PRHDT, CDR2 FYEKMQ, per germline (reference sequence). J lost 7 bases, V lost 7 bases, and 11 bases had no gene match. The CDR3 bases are TGTGCCAGCATCGGAGCGGGAGGTTTGAGGAATGAGCAGTTCTTC. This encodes CASIGAGGLRNEQFF.

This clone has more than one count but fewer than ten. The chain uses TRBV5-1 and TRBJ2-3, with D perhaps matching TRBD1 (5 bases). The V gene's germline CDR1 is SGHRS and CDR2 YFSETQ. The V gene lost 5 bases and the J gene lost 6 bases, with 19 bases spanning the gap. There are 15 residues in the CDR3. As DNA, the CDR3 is TGCGCCAGCAGTATTGGCAATGGGGCCTCCGATACGCAGTATTTT. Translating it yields CASSIGNGASDTQYF.

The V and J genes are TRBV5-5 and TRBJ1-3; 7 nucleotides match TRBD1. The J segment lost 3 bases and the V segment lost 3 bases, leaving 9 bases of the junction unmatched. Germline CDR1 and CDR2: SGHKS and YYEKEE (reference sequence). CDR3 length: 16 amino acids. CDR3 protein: CASSYRAGTVGNTIYF. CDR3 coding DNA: TGTGCCAGCAGCTATAGAGCCGGGACAGTTGGAAACACCATATATTTT.

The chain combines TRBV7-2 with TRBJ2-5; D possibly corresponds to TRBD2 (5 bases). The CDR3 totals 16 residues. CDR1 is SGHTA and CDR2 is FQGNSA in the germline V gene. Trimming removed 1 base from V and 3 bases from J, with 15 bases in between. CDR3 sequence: CASSLGSTGWEETQYF. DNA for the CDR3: TGTGCCAGCAGCTTAGGCTCCACGGGGTGGGAAGAGACCCAGTACTTC.

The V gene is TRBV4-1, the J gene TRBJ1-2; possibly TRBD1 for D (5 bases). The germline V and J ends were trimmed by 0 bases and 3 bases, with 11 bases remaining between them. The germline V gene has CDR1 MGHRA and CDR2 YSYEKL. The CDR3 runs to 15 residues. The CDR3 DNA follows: TGCGCCAGCAGCCAAGATCAGGGTGTTTACTATGGCTACACCTTC. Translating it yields CASSQDQGVYYGYTF.

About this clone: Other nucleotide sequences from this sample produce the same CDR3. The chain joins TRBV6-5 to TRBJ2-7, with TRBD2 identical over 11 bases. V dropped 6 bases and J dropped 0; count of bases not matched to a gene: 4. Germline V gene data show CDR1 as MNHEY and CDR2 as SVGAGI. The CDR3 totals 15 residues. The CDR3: CASSPGTSGSYEQYF. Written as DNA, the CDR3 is TGTGCCAGCAGCCCGGGGACTAGCGGCTCCTACGAGCAGTACTTC.

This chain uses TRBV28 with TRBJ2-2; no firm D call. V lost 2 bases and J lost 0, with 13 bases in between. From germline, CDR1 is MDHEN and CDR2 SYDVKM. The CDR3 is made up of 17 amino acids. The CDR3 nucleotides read TGTGCCAGCAGTTTAAGAAGAACGGACGCGAACACCGGGGAGCTGTTTTTT. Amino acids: CASSLRRTDANTGELFF.

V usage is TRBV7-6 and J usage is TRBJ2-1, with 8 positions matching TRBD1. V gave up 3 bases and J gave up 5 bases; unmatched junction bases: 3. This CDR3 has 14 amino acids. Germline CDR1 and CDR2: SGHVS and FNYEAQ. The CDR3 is CASSLGDRNNEQFF. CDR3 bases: TGTGCCAGCAGCTTGGGGGACAGGAACAATGAGCAGTTCTTC.

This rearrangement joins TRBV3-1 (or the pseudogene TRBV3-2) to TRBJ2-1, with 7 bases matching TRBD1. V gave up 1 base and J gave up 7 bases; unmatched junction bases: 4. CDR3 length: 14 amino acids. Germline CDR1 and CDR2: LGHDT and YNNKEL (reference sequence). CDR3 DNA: TGTGCCAGCAGCCAAGTAGACAGGGATAATGAGCAGTTCTTC. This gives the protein CASSQVDRDNEQFF.

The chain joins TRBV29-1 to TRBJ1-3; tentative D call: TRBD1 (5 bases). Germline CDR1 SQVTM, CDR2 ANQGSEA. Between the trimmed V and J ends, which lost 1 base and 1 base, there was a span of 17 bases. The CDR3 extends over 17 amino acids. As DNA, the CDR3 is TGCAGCGTTGAAGGGGCCCCAGGGCGGGGGTCTGGAAACACCATATATTTT. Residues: CSVEGAPGRGSGNTIYF.

This CDR3 reads CSVERRGGDEQFF. Written as DNA, the CDR3 is TGCAGCGTTGAACGTCGGGGCGGCGATGAGCAGTTCTTC. The chain uses TRBV29-1 and TRBJ2-1, with D perhaps assigned TRBD1 or TRBD2 (5 bases each). Germline V gene lookup returns CDR1 SQVTM and CDR2 ANQGSEA. CDR3 size: 13 residues. The V end lost 2 bases, the J end lost 8 bases, and 13 bases lay between the germline ends.

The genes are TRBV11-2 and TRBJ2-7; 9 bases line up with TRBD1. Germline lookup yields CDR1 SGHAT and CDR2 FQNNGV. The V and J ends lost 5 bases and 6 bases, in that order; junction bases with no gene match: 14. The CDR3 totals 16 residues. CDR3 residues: CASSPLPGQGPREQYF. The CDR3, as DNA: TGTGCCAGCAGCCCCCTACCGGGACAGGGCCCTCGCGAGCAGTACTTC. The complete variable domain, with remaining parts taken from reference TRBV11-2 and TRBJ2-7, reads EAGVAQSPRYKIIEKRQSVAFWCNPISGHATLYWYQQILGQGPKLLIQFQNNGVVDDSQLPKDRFSAERLKGVDSTLKIQPAKLEDSAVYLCASSPLPGQGPREQYFGPGTRLTVT.

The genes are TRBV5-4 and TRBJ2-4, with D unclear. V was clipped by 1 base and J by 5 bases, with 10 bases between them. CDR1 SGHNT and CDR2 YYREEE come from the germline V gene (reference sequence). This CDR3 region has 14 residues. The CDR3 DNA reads TGTGCCAGCAGCTTGAGGGAATCCCAAAACATTCAGTACTTC. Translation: CASSLRESQNIQYF.